Presented here are 8 T cell receptor beta chains from one specimen sequenced in a study of identical twins. TCRdb reprocessed the 5' RACE reads via MiXCR and lists one record per CDR3 protein. The table includes 1.5 million to 2 million distinct CDR3 sequences, 32% detected once. The sequencing input was cord blood. The source of these receptors is a newborn girl in good health.

The V gene is TRBV6-2 or TRBV6-3, the J gene TRBJ2-6, with 9 bases that match TRBD1. The CDR3 is 23 amino acids. Germline lookup yields CDR1 MNHEY and CDR2 SVGEGT. The trim removed 8 bases at V and 1 base at J, leaving 27 bases unmatched. DNA of the CDR3: TGTGCCAGCTTACTTCCGGGACAGGGATATCTAGAGGCCTCTTTTTCTGGGGCCAACGTCCTGACTTTC. It translates to CASLLPGQGYLEASFSGANVLTF.

This clonotype occurred a few times. The CDR3 sequence is CASTPGLASTDTQYF. The DNA for the CDR3 is TGTGCCAGCACCCCCGGACTAGCCAGCACAGATACGCAGTATTTT. This chain connects TRBV28 to TRBJ2-3, with 8 bases that match TRBD2. CDR3 length: 15 residues. Trimming cost V 7 bases and J 0 bases; bases outside gene matches: 6. Germline CDR1 and CDR2: MDHEN and SYDVKM.

Remarks on this clonotype: One end of the junction is discordant with germline, which a read error may explain. DNA for the CDR3: TGCAGCGCCCACACCGTGGACGGTTACACAGATGCGCAGTATTTT. It translates to CSAHTVDGYTDAQYF. This chain connects TRBV29-1 to TRBJ2-3; no clear D. This CDR3 spans 15 amino acids. Looked up from germline, CDR1 is SQVTM and CDR2 is ANQGSEA.

Note on this clonotype: As the CDR3 is not closed by the conserved phenylalanine or tryptophan, this likely results from a read error. No DNA is shown, since the ends of the CDR3 on it are uncertain; the CDR3 is the one TCRdb lists. The CDR3 reads CASSSYRGNLSTDTQYS. The chain uses TRBV12-3 or TRBV12-4 and TRBJ2-3; the D call of TRBD1 is as the table states it, not checked on the DNA. A total of 17 residues make up the CDR3, ends included.

The chain joins TRBV20-1 to TRBJ1-2, with 7 bases aligning to TRBD1. This CDR3 comprises 10 residues. CDR1 and CDR2 from the germline V gene are DFQATT and SNEGSKA (reference sequence). The ends lost 7 bases at V and 6 bases at J; junction bases unmatched: 2. CDR3 bases: TGCAGTGATGACAGGGATGGCTACACCTTC. It encodes CSDDRDGYTF.

This clonotype has just a few counts. The V call is TRBV18, the J call TRBJ1-5; D call uncertain. The V and J ends lost 2 bases and 1 base respectively, with 9 bases between them. The CDR3 totals 15 residues. From germline, CDR1 is KGHSH and CDR2 LQKENI. Written as DNA, the CDR3 is TGTGCCAGCTCACCAGGCGACACCAGCAATCAGCCCCAGCATTTT. Protein: CASSPGDTSNQPQHF. Supplemented by reference TRBV18 and TRBJ1-5, the full variable domain reads NAGVMQNPRHLVRRRGQEARLRCSPMKGHSHVYWYRQLPEEGLKFMVYLQKENIIDESGMPKERFSAEFPKEGPSILRIQQVVRGDSAAYFCASSPGDTSNQPQHFGDGTRLSIL.

This clonotype was picked up a small number of times. The chain recombines TRBV10-1 with TRBJ1-5; no clear D. The CDR3 consists of 14 residues. Germline assignment: CDR1 WNHNN and CDR2 SYGVQD (reference sequence). V was trimmed by 5 bases and J by 5 bases, leaving 13 bases between them. Here the CDR3 reads CASSHGNGDQPQHF. The DNA for the CDR3 is TGCGCCAGCAGTCATGGGAACGGAGATCAGCCCCAGCATTTT.

This clonotype was seen a handful of times. V and J are TRBV6-1 and TRBJ1-2, with 8 bases matching TRBD1. V lost 4 bases, J lost 4 bases, and 17 bases stayed unmatched. Germline V gene sequence: CDR1 MNHNS, CDR2 SASEGT. The CDR3 runs 18 residues. The CDR3 nucleotides read TGTGCCAGCAGTGCAAGGACAGGGAGCTCCATACCGTCCTATGGCTACACCTTC. Amino acid sequence: CASSARTGSSIPSYGYTF.